This TCR beta chain was recovered during a study of human T cells and chemical hapten exposure. Study results and limitations: While controls formed fewer of them, expanded TCRs formed significantly more large CDR3 similarity clusters.

The CDR3 is made up of 13 amino acids. Deletions cut 3 bases from V and 4 bases from J, with 8 bases between. CDR1 is SGDLS and CDR2 is YYNGEE in the germline V gene. TCRdb used MiXCR to reprocess the RACE reads, holding one entry per CDR3 protein. The table records tens of thousands of distinct CDR3 sequences, under 14% of them present only once. Time point indicated: patch test 3, about 24 weeks after DPC sensitization. The treatment denotes: therapeutic diphenylcyclopropenone sensitization with weekly scalp DPC. Concerning this clonotype: Its matching antigen is unknown.

This sequence was found in a woman aged 45-65 years with alopecia areata. Some clones in this sample may be carry-over from other donors' samples. The chain couples TRBV9 to TRBJ2-1; D gene ambiguous. Here the sequenced sample was whole blood, taken in connection with sensitization to the hapten diphenylcyclopropenone (DPC). DNA for the CDR3: TGTGCCAGCAGCGCGGACGGATACAATGAGCAGTTCTTC. Its protein is CASSADGYNEQFF.